This is a list of T cell receptor beta chains from one sample in a study of CD4 T cells in relation to SARS-CoV-2 and coronaviruses. Here immunoSEQ multiplex PCR was the method, and the copy in TCRdb shows in-frame clones only, minus some. The data show under 65,000 clones, approximately 90% seen once. Sequencing used memory CD4+ T cells from PBMCs. These receptors were obtained from a human donor in good health. CDR3s include the opening cysteine and the closing phenylalanine or tryptophan. A D gene is named only where the DNA matches it firmly. Expanded clones get a size class; other rows say once, few or many, or leave the size out.

>17|TRBD2|.|TRBJ2-3|TRBV24-1
CATSERTSGRATDTQYF
TGTGCCACCAGTGAACGGACTAGCGGGAGAGCTACAGATACGCAGTATTTT
>15|.|.|TRBJ2-5|TRBV15
CATSRSGHLGGPQYF
TGTGCCACCAGCCGTAGCGGCCATCTCGGGGGGCCCCAGTACTTC
>15|TRBD2|.|TRBJ2-3|TRBV30
CAWSVPSGRTDTQYF
TGTGCCTGGAGTGTACCGAGCGGGAGAACAGATACGCAGTATTTT
>12|.|few|TRBJ1-3|TRBV5-5
CASSPRGNTIYF
TGTGCCAGCAGCCCAAGAGGAAACACCATATATTTT
>14|.|.|TRBJ2-7|TRBV7-3
CASSSTPQAGEQYF
TGTGCCAGCAGCTCTACGCCCCAGGCTGGCGAGCAGTACTTC
>15|.|.|TRBJ2-6|TRBV5-1
CASSRGDSGANVLTF
TGCGCCAGCAGCCGTGGAGACTCTGGGGCCAACGTCCTGACTTTC
>12|.|once|TRBJ2-7|TRBV2
CASKSTGNEQYF
TGTGCCAGCAAGAGCACAGGAAACGAGCAGTACTTC
>18|.|.|TRBJ2-7|TRBV11-2
CASSQGGGSTLFPYEQYF
TGTGCCAGCAGCCAGGGGGGGGGATCGACGCTTTTTCCCTACGAGCAGTACTTC
>13|.|.|TRBJ1-1|TRBV30
CAWSLLGNTEAFF
TGTGCCTGGAGTTTACTGGGGAACACTGAAGCTTTCTTT
>15|TRBD2|.|TRBJ2-1|TRBV6-2/TRBV6-3
CASSYGTSGSNEQFF
TGTGCCAGCAGTTACGGGACTAGCGGGAGCAATGAGCAGTTCTTC
>15|.|.|TRBJ2-7|TRBV27
CASSSGGQNSYEQYF
TGTGCCAGCAGTTCCGGCGGACAGAACTCCTACGAGCAGTACTTC
>15|.|.|TRBJ1-3|TRBV4-1
CASSPSGVSGNTIYF
TGCGCCAGCAGCCCATCAGGGGTATCTGGAAACACCATATATTTT
>14|TRBD1|.|TRBJ1-1|TRBV28
CASRRGRGTTEAFF
TGTGCCAGCAGGAGGGGCAGGGGGACCACTGAAGCTTTCTTT
>18|.|.|TRBJ2-6|TRBV5-1
CASSLVDGPHSGANVLTF
TGCGCCAGCAGCTTGGTCGATGGGCCCCACTCTGGGGCCAACGTCCTGACTTTC
>15|.|.|TRBJ1-1|TRBV15
CATSRESGGNTEAFF
TGTGCCACCAGCAGAGAATCGGGGGGAAACACTGAAGCTTTCTTT
>18|TRBD2|.|TRBJ2-1|TRBV18
CASSPLGPSGRGVDEQFF
TGTGCCAGCTCACCGTTAGGTCCTAGCGGGAGGGGCGTCGATGAGCAGTTCTTC
>16|.|.|TRBJ2-1|TRBV7-2
CASRRAVGGYRDEQFF
TGTGCCAGCAGACGGGCGGTGGGGGGGTACAGGGATGAGCAGTTCTTC
>15|.|once|TRBJ2-1|TRBV28
CASTPAGRPWNEQFF
TGTGCCAGCACCCCCGCCGGCCGGCCTTGGAATGAGCAGTTCTTC
>16|.|.|TRBJ1-2|TRBV7-3
CASSLTVGTPIGGYTF
TGTGCCAGCAGCTTAACAGTAGGGACACCGATCGGGGGCTACACCTTC
>15|.|.|TRBJ1-3|TRBV27
CASSETVSSGNTIYF
TGTGCCAGCTCCGAGACCGTTAGCTCTGGAAACACCATATATTTT
>16|TRBD2|.|TRBJ2-4|TRBV19
CASNRGGALAKNIQYF
TGTGCCAGTAATCGGGGGGGGGCCTTAGCCAAAAACATTCAGTACTTC
>15|.|.|TRBJ2-2|TRBV6-5
CASSSTTRGTGELFF
TGTGCCAGCAGTTCGACGACTAGGGGCACCGGGGAGCTGTTTTTT